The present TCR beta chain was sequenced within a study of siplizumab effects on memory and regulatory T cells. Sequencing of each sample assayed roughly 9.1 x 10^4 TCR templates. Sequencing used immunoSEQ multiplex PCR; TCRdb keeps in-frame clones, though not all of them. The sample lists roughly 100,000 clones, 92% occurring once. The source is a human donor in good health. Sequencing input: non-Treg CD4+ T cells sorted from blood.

The DNA of the CDR3 is TGTGCCAGCAGCCCCGGGACGGCGGAAGAGACCCAGTACTTC. The encoded protein is CASSPGTAEETQYF. The J gene is TRBJ2-5, the V gene TRBV11-3, with D perhaps being TRBD1 or TRBD2 (5 bases each). The CDR3 extends over 14 amino acids. The ends were cut back, 5 bases at V and 3 bases at J, with 13 bases in the middle. Germline CDR1 and CDR2: SGHNT and YENEEA.